This T cell receptor beta chain was sequenced in a study of post-analysis software for immune sequencing data. Whole-study context: Recorded subtypes: relapsing-remitting, secondary progressive, progressive-relapsing; some patients unannotated. Study observations and caveats: Diversity measured as normalized Chao1 was significantly lower in multiple sclerosis patients than in controls. TRBV5-6, TRBV5-1 and TRBV20-1 belonged to a set of about 5 TRBV segments that were more frequent in patients than controls. Strong same-batch co-clustering of samples appeared with F measure clustering.

V gave up 5 bases and J gave up 5 bases; unmatched junction bases: 23. Germline V gives CDR1 SGHAT, CDR2 FQDESV (reference sequence). This CDR3 has 21 amino acids. Concerning this clonotype: Its antigen remains unknown.

Prepared TCR beta cDNA libraries contained unique molecular identifiers. From 1 to 10 million T cells, 400,000 to 550,000 cDNA molecules were obtained. TCRdb redid the calling of the PCR reads with MiXCR, one entry per CDR3 protein. The repertoire has some 800,000 distinct CDR3 sequences, roughly 46% of them found once; the top ten carry roughly 4.5%. V and J are TRBV11-1 and TRBJ2-2; TRBD1 matches 10 bases. This receptor was taken from a girl between 5 and 17 years old with multiple sclerosis. The sample taken for sequencing was blood. As DNA, the CDR3 is TGTGCCAGCAGCCCGCTTCCGGGACAGGGGATAACCAGAACGAGAACCGGGGAGCTGTTTTTT. This gives the protein CASSPLPGQGITRTRTGELFF.